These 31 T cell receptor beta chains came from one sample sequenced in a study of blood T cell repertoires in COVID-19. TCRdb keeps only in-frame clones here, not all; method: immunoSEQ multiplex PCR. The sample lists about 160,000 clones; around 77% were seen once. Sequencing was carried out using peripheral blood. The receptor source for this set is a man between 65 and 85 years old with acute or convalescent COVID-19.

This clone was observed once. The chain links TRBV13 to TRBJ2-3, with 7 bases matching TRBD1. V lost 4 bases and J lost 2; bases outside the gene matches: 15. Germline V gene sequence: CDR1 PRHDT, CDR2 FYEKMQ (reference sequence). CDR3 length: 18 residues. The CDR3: CASSSQGYGQGVTDTQYF. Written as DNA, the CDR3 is TGTGCCAGCAGCTCCCAAGGCTACGGGCAGGGGGTCACAGATACGCAGTATTTT. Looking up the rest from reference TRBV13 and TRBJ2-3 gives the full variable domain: AAGVIQSPRHLIKEKRETATLKCYPIPRHDTVYWYQQGPGQDPQFLISFYEKMQSDKGSIPDRFSAQQFSDYHSELNMSSLELGDSALYFCASSSQGYGQGVTDTQYFGPGTRLTVL.

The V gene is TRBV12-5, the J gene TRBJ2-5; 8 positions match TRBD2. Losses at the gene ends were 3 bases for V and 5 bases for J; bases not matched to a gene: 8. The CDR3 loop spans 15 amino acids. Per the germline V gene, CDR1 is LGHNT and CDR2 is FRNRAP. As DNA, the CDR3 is TGTGCTAGTGGTTTAGGGACTAGGTCAGGTGAGACCCAGTACTTC. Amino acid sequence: CASGLGTRSGETQYF.

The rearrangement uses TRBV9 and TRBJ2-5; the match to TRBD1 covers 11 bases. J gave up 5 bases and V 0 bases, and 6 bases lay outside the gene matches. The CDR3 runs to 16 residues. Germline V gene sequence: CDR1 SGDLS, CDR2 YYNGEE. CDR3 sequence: CASSVAGQGARETQYF. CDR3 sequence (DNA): TGTGCCAGCAGCGTAGCTGGACAGGGGGCTCGGGAGACCCAGTACTTC. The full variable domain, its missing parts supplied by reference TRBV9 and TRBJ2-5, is DSGVTQTPKHLITATGQRVTLRCSPRSGDLSVYWYQQSLDQGLQFLIQYYNGEERAKGNILERFSAQQFPDLHSELNLSSLELGDSALYFCASSVAGQGARETQYFGPGTRLLVL.

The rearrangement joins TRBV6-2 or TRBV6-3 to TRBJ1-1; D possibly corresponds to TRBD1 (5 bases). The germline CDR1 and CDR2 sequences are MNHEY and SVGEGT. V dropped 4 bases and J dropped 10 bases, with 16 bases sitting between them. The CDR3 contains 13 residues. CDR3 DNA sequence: TGTGCCAGCAGTTTGGGCGGGGGAACAATAGCTTTCTTT. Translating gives CASSLGGGTIAFF.

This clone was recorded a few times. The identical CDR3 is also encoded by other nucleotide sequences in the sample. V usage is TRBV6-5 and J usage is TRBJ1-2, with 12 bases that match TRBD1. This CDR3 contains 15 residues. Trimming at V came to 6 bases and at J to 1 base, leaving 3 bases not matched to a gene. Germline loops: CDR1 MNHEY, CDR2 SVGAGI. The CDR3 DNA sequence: TGTGCCAGCAGGGGACAGGGGGCTGGTAACTATGGCTACACCTTC. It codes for CASRGQGAGNYGYTF.

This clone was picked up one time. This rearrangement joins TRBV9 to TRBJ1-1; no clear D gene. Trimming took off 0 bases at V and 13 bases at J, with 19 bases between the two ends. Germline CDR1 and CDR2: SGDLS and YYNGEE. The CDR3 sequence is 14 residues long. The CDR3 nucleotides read TGTGCCAGCAGCGTAGACTGGAGAGACTCGAAGGTTTTCTTT. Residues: CASSVDWRDSKVFF.

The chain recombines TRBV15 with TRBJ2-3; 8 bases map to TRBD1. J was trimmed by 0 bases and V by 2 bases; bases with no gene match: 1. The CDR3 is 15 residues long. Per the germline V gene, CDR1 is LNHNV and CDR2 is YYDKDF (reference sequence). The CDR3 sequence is CATSRQGASTDTQYF. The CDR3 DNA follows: TGTGCCACCAGCAGACAGGGGGCTAGCACAGATACGCAGTATTTT.

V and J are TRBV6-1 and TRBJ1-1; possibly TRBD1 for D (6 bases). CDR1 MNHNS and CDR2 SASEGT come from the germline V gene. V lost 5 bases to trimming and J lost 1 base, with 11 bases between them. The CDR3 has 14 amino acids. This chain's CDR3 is CASSSGTPNTEAFF. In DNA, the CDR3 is TGTGCCAGCAGTTCCGGGACACCGAACACTGAAGCTTTCTTT.

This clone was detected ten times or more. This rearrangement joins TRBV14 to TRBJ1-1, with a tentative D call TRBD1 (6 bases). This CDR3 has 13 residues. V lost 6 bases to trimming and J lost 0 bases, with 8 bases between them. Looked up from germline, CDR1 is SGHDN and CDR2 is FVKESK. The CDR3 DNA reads TGTGCCAGCAGGTGGGGGCTGAACACTGAAGCTTTCTTT. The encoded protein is CASRWGLNTEAFF.

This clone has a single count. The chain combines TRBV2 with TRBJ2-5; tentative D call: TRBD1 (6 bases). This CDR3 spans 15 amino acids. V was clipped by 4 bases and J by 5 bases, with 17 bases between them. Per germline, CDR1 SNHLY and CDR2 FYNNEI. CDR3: CASSVSTRTAETQYF. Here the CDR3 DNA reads TGTGCCAGCAGTGTTTCCACGCGGACAGCCGAGACCCAGTACTTC.

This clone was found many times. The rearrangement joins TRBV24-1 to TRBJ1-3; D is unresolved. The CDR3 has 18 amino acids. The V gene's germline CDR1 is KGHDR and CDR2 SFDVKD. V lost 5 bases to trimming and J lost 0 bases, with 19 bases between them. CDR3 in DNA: TGTGCCACCAGTGTACTTCGTCTGGGTCCAGGCTCTGGAAACACCATATATTTT. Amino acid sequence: CATSVLRLGPGSGNTIYF.

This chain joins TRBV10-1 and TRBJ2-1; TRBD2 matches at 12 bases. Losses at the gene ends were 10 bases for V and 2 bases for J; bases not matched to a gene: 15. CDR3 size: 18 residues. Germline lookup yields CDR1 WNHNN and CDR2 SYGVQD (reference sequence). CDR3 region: CATQTSGSKIGTYNEQFF. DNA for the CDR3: TGCGCCACCCAGACTAGCGGGAGTAAGATTGGGACCTACAATGAGCAGTTCTTC.

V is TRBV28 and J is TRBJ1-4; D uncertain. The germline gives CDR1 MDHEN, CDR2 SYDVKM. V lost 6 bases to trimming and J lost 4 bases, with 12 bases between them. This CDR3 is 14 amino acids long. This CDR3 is CASRTAGYNEKLFF. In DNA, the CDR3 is TGTGCCAGCAGGACGGCAGGTTATAATGAAAAACTGTTTTTT.

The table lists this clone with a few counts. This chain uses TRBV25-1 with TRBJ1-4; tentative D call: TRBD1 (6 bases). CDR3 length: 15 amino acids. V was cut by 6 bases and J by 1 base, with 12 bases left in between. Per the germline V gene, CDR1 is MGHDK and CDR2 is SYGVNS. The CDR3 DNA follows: TGTGCCAGCAGGGCAACCAGGGGAACTAATGAAAAACTGTTTTTT. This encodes CASRATRGTNEKLFF.

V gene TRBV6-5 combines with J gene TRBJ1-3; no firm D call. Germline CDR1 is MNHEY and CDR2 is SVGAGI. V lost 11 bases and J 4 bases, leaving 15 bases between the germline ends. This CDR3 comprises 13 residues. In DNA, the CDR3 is TGTGCCGCCCAACCTGTGCGAGGAAACACCATATATTTT. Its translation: CAAQPVRGNTIYF.

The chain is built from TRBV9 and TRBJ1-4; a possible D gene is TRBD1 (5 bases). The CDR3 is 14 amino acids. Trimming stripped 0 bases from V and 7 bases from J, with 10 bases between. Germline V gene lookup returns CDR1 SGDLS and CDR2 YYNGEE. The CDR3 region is CASSVGRAREKLFF. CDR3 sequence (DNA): TGTGCCAGCAGCGTAGGCAGGGCCCGTGAAAAACTGTTTTTT.

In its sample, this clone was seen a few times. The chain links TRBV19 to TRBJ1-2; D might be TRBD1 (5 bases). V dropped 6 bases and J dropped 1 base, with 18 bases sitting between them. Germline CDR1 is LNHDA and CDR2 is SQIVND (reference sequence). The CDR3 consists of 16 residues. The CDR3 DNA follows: TGTGCCAGTAGGCCCCCCCAGGACAAGATTAACTATGGCTACACCTTC. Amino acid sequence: CASRPPQDKINYGYTF.

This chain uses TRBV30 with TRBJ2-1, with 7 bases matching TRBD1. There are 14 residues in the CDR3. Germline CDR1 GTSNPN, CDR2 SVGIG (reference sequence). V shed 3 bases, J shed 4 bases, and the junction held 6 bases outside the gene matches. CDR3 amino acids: CAWSGQGEYNEQFF. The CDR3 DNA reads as TGTGCCTGGAGCGGTCAGGGGGAATACAATGAGCAGTTCTTC.

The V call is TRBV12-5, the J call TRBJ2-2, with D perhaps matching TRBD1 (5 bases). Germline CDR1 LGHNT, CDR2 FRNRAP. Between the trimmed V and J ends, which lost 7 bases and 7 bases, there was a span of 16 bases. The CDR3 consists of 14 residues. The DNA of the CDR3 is TGTGCTAGTGTTATTACAGGTTTTCTCGGGGAGCTGTTTTTT. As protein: CASVITGFLGELFF.

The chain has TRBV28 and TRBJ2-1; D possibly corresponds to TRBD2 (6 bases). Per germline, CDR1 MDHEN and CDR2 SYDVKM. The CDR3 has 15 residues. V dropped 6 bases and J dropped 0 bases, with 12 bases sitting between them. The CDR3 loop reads CASSPGGISYNEQFF. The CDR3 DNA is TGTGCCAGCAGCCCCGGAGGGATCTCCTACAATGAGCAGTTCTTC.

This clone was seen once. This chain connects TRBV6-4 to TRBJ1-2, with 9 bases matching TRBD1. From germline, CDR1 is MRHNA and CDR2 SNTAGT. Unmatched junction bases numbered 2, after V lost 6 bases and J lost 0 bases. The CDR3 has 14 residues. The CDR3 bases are TGTGCCAGCAGGGGGACAGGGACTAACTATGGCTACACCTTC. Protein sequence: CASRGTGTNYGYTF.

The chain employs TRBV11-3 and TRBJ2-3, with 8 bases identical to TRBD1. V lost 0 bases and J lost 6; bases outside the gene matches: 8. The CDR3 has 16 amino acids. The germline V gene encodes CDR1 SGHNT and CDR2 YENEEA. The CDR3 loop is CASSLDIRGPADTQYF. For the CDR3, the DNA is TGTGCCAGCAGCTTAGATATCAGGGGGCCGGCGGATACGCAGTATTTT.

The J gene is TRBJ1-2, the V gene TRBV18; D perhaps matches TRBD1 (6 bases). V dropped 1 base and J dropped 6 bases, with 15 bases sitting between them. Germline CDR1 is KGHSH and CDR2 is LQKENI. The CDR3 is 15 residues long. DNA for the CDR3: TGTGCCAGCTCACCACAACAGGGTGAGGTGGATGGCTACACCTTC. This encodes CASSPQQGEVDGYTF.

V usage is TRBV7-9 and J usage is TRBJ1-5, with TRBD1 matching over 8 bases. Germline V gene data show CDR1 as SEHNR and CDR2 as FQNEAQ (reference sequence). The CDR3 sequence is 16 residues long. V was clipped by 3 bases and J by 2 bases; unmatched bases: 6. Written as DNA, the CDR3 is TGTGCCAGCAGCTTGCAGGGGGCGCGGGGCAATCAGCCCCAGCATTTT. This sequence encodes CASSLQGARGNQPQHF.

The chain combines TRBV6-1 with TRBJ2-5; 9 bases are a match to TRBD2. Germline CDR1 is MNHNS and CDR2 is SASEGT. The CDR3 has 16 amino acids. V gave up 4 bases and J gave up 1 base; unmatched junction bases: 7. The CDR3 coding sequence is TGTGCCAGCAGTGCCACCGGCGGGGGGGTCCAAGAGACCCAGTACTTC. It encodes CASSATGGGVQETQYF.

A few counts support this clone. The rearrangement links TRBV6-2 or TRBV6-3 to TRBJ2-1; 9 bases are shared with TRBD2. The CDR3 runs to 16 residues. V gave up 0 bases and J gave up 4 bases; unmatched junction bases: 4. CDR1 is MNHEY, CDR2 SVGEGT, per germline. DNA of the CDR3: TGTGCCAGCAGTTACTCGGCTAGCGGGATTTACAATGAGCAGTTCTTC. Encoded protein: CASSYSASGIYNEQFF.

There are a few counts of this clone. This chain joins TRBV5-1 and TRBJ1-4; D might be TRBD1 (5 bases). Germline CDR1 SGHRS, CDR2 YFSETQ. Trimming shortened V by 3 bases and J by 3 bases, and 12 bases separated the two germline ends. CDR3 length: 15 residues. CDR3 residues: CASSSTGLPNEKLFF. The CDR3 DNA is TGCGCCAGCAGCTCAACAGGTCTTCCTAATGAAAAACTGTTTTTT. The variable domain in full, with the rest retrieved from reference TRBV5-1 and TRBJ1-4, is KAGVTQTPRYLIKTRGQQVTLSCSPISGHRSVSWYQQTPGQGLQFLFEYFSETQRNKGNFPGRFSGRQFSNSRSEMNVSTLELGDSALYLCASSSTGLPNEKLFFGSGTQLSVL.

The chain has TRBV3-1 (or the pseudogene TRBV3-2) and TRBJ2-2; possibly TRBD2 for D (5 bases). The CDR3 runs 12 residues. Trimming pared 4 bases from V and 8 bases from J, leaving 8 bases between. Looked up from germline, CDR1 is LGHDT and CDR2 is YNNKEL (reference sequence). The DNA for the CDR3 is TGTGCCAGCAGCCCGGGATGGGGGGAGCTGTTTTTT. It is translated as CASSPGWGELFF.

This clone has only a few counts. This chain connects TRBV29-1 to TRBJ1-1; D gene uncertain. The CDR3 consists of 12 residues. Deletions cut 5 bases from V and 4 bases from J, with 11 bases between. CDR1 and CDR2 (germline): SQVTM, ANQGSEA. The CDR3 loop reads CSVKAGSTEAFF. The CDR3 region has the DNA TGCAGCGTTAAAGCGGGAAGCACTGAAGCTTTCTTT. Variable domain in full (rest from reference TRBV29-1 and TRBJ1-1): SAVISQKPSRDICQRGTSLTIQCQVDSQVTMMFWYRQQPGQSLTLIATANQGSEATYESGFVIDKFPISRPNLTFSTLTVSNMSPEDSSIYLCSVKAGSTEAFFGQGTRLTVV.

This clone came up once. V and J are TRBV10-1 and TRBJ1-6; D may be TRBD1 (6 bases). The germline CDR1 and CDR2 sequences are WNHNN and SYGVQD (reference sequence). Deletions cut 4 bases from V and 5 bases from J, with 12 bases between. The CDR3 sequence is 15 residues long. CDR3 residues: CASSAYTGNNSPLHF. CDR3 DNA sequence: TGCGCCAGCAGTGCCTACACAGGGAATAATTCACCCCTCCACTTT.

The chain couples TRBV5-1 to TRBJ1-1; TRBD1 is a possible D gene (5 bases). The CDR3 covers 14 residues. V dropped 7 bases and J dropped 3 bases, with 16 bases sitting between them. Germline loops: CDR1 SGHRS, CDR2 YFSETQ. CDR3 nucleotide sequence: TGCGCCAGCTCCCTCGGGGGTTTCGACACTGAAGCTTTCTTT. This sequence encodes CASSLGGFDTEAFF.